These 24 T cell receptor beta chains came from one sample sequenced in a study of OX40 agonist ivuxolimab in advanced cancers. The table came from immunoSEQ multiplex PCR; TCRdb's copy has only in-frame clones and leaves some out. The sample comprises 65,000 to 80,000 clones, about 94% of which are singletons, and about 6.7% rests with the top ten. The material was CD4+ or CD8+ T cells sorted from blood, obtained in a trial of the OX40 agonist ivuxolimab. The source is an adult with an advanced solid tumor such as melanoma, head and neck, liver or kidney cancer.

This chain links TRBV2 with TRBJ2-5; D is possibly TRBD2 (6 bases). Germline V CDR1 and CDR2: SNHLY, FYNNEI. V was pared by 6 bases and J by 5 bases, with 16 bases between. The CDR3 extends over 14 amino acids. Here the CDR3 reads CASRPTGLLETQYF. The DNA of the CDR3 is TGTGCCAGCAGGCCCACGGGACTTTTGGAGACCCAGTACTTC. Variable domain in full (rest from reference TRBV2 and TRBJ2-5): EPEVTQTPSHQVTQMGQEVILRCVPISNHLYFYWYRQILGQKVEFLVSFYNNEISEKSEIFDDQFSVERPDGSNFTLKIRSTKLEDSAMYFCASRPTGLLETQYFGPGTRLLVL.

The chain carries TRBV4-1 and TRBJ2-1, with 12 bases matching TRBD2. This CDR3 has 15 residues. With V trimmed by 4 bases and J by 9 bases, 7 bases remained unmatched. Germline-derived CDR1 and CDR2 are MGHRA and YSYEKL. CDR3 coding DNA: TGCGCCAGCAGCCCTCTCCTAGCGGGAGGGGGTGAGCAGTTCTTC. Translated, it gives CASSPLLAGGGEQFF.

The CDR3, as DNA: TGTGCCAGCAGCTTGTTTGTGGGAGATACGCAGTATTTT. Translation gives CASSLFVGDTQYF. This chain links TRBV5-6 with TRBJ2-3; D uncertain. Trimming removed 1 base at V and 5 bases at J, with 8 bases between. Germline V CDR1 and CDR2: SGHDT, YYEEEE. The CDR3 runs to 13 residues.

The sample holds one count of this clone. The chain uses TRBV14 and TRBJ2-2; 15 nucleotides line up with TRBD2. Germline assignment: CDR1 SGHDN and CDR2 FVKESK. After removal of 3 bases from V and 4 bases from J, the junction contained 3 bases not matched to a gene. The CDR3 spans 17 residues. CDR3: CASSHGLAGGPTGELFF. The DNA of the CDR3 is TGTGCCAGCAGCCACGGACTAGCGGGAGGGCCCACCGGGGAGCTGTTTTTT.

This chain links TRBV28 with TRBJ2-7; unclear D gene. Germline CDR1 is MDHEN and CDR2 is SYDVKM. Deletions cut 6 bases from V and 3 bases from J, with 9 bases between. This CDR3 region has 12 residues. As DNA, the CDR3 is TGTGCCAGCAGCCCTGACTTCTACGAGCAGTACTTC. This sequence encodes CASSPDFYEQYF.

The chain is built from TRBV5-6 and TRBJ2-7; 10 positions match TRBD1. Germline V CDR1 and CDR2: SGHDT, YYEEEE. The CDR3 contains 13 residues. J was trimmed by 6 bases and V by 7 bases; bases with no gene match: 7. CDR3 loop: CASLTGGGGEQYF. DNA for the CDR3: TGTGCCAGCTTGACAGGGGGCGGGGGCGAGCAGTACTTC.

This sequence joins TRBV28 and TRBJ2-1, with TRBD2 matching over 16 bases. Germline V gives CDR1 MDHEN, CDR2 SYDVKM. This CDR3 spans 18 amino acids. J gave up 3 bases and V 2 bases, and 4 bases lay outside the gene matches. The CDR3 DNA reads as TGTGCCAGCAGTTTAGGGACTAGCGGGAGGGCTTACTACAATGAGCAGTTCTTC. This sequence encodes CASSLGTSGRAYYNEQFF.

This clone was recorded a few times. The V and J genes are TRBV2 and TRBJ2-1; 14 positions match TRBD2. This CDR3 has 17 residues. Germline CDR1 is SNHLY and CDR2 is FYNNEI. J lost 2 bases, V lost 5 bases, and 5 bases had no gene match. The CDR3 region is CASSRTSGRTPYNEQFF. Written as DNA, the CDR3 is TGTGCCAGCAGTAGGACTAGCGGGAGGACCCCCTACAATGAGCAGTTCTTC.

This rearrangement joins TRBV21-1 to TRBJ2-3; no check of the table's D call, TRBD2, against the DNA was made. TRBV21-1 is marked as a pseudogene. This CDR3 has 24 residues. Written as DNA, the CDR3 is TGTGCCAGCAGCAAAGGATGGGGACTAGCGGGAGCCCTTCAAATACCTTCTAGCACAGATACGCAGTATTTT. Translated: CASSKGWGLAGALQIPSSTDTQYF.

This chain joins TRBV27 and TRBJ1-5; no clear D. Trimming cost V 2 bases and J 11 bases, with 16 bases left between them. CDR1 and CDR2 (germline): MNHEY, SMNVEV (reference sequence). The CDR3 is 14 residues long. The chain's CDR3 is CASSLKGSPAAQHF. CDR3 nucleotide sequence: TGTGCCAGCAGTTTAAAGGGCAGTCCCGCGGCCCAGCATTTT.

This clone was counted between two and nine times. CDR3 loop: CASSLGSSSGANVLTF. The CDR3, as DNA: TGTGCCAGCAGTTTAGGGTCCAGCTCTGGGGCCAACGTCCTGACTTTC. The chain recombines TRBV27 with TRBJ2-6; D call uncertain. Trimming pared 2 bases from V and 0 bases from J, leaving 8 bases between. Germline loops: CDR1 MNHEY, CDR2 SMNVEV (reference sequence). CDR3 size: 16 residues.

The V call is TRBV27, the J call TRBJ2-7; 13 bases line up with TRBD2. This CDR3 has 16 residues. The ends lost 7 bases at V and 0 bases at J; junction bases unmatched: 6. Germline CDR1 MNHEY, CDR2 SMNVEV (reference sequence). Written as DNA, the CDR3 is TGTGCCAGCAACCGACTAGCGGGGGGATTCTCCTACGAGCAGTACTTC. Translating it yields CASNRLAGGFSYEQYF.

The rearrangement joins TRBV27 to TRBJ2-5; possible D gene TRBD1, 6 bases. V gave up 3 bases and J gave up 5 bases, with 16 bases separating them. Germline V gene lookup returns CDR1 MNHEY and CDR2 SMNVEV (reference sequence). The CDR3 totals 15 residues. The CDR3 DNA is TGTGCCAGCAGTTTGGGACACGGGACAAGGGAGACCCAGTACTTC. The encoded protein is CASSLGHGTRETQYF.

The rearrangement links TRBV5-4 to TRBJ1-1; 7 nucleotides agree with TRBD1. This CDR3 contains 12 residues. Trimming took 0 bases from V and 9 from J; bases not matched to a gene: 2. Germline CDR1 is SGHNT and CDR2 is YYREEE (reference sequence). Written as DNA, the CDR3 is TGTGCCAGCAGCTTGGAACAGGGGCAAGCTTTCTTT. Translation gives CASSLEQGQAFF. Complete variable domain (other parts from reference TRBV5-4 and TRBJ1-1): ETGVTQSPTHLIKTRGQQVTLRCSSQSGHNTVSWYQQALGQGPQFIFQYYREEENGRGNFPPRFSGLQFPNYSSELNVNALELDDSALYLCASSLEQGQAFFGQGTRLTVV.

The chain couples TRBV7-6 to TRBJ2-7; 7 bases line up with TRBD1. Germline lookup yields CDR1 SGHVS and CDR2 FNYEAQ. The length of the CDR3 is 13 residues. V was clipped by 6 bases and J by 3 bases; unmatched bases: 5. CDR3 DNA: TGTGCCAGCAGACCTGCAGGGGGCTACGAGCAGTACTTC. This codes for CASRPAGGYEQYF. The variable domain in full, with the rest retrieved from reference TRBV7-6 and TRBJ2-7, is GAGVSQSPRYKVTKRGQDVALRCDPISGHVSLYWYRQALGQGPEFLTYFNYEAQQDKSGLPNDRFSAERPEGSISTLTIQRTEQRDSAMYRCASRPAGGYEQYFGPGTRLTVT.

The chain uses TRBV6-1 and TRBJ2-2; D possibly corresponds to TRBD2 (6 bases). The CDR3 spans 14 residues. Germline V gene sequence: CDR1 MNHNS, CDR2 SASEGT. V was pared by 7 bases and J by 5 bases, with 14 bases between. The DNA of the CDR3 is TGTGCCAGCACGGGGGAGGAAGGGACCGGGGAGCTGTTTTTT. Encoded protein: CASTGEEGTGELFF.

This clone is medium-sized by share. The germline gene is not matched at one end of the junction; a read error may be the cause. The chain carries TRBV7-7 and TRBJ1-1; the match to TRBD1 covers 7 bases. The length of the CDR3 is 13 residues. Germline loops: CDR1 SSHAT, CDR2 FNYEAQ (reference sequence). The CDR3 reads CASSFRTGTEAFF. As DNA, the CDR3 is TGTGCTAGCAGCTTTCGGACAGGCACTGAAGCTTTCTTT.

The rearrangement uses TRBV6-1 and TRBJ2-2; D is ambiguous. Germline lookup yields CDR1 MNHNS and CDR2 SASEGT. V was trimmed by 6 bases and J by 7 bases, leaving 6 bases between them. The CDR3 length is 11 residues. This chain's CDR3 is CASSHGGELFF. CDR3 sequence (DNA): TGTGCCAGCAGCCACGGCGGGGAGCTGTTTTTT.

The genes are TRBV9 and TRBJ2-1, with 11 bases lining up with TRBD2. Germline CDR1 reads SGDLS; CDR2 reads YYNGEE. The CDR3 length is 16 residues. The junction had 3 bases not matched to a gene; V was cut back by 3 bases and J by 1 base. The CDR3 sequence is CASSAGLAASYNEQFF. The CDR3 bases are TGTGCCAGCAGCGCGGGACTAGCGGCATCCTACAATGAGCAGTTCTTC.

This chain links TRBV6-6 with TRBJ2-2; 8 bases agree with TRBD2. The CDR3 is 15 amino acids. The germline gives CDR1 MNHNY, CDR2 SVGAGI (reference sequence). Unmatched junction bases numbered 5, after V lost 8 bases and J lost 0 bases. As DNA, the CDR3 is TGTGCCAGCTTCGGGCGGGGGGCGAACACCGGGGAGCTGTTTTTT. Amino acids: CASFGRGANTGELFF.

This chain connects TRBV10-1 to TRBJ2-7; 10 nucleotides agree with TRBD1. The J segment lost 0 bases and the V segment lost 6 bases, leaving 8 bases of the junction unmatched. Germline-derived CDR1 and CDR2 are WNHNN and SYGVQD (reference sequence). The CDR3 totals 16 residues. CDR3: CASSHGTGDGSYEQYF. CDR3 coding DNA: TGCGCCAGCAGCCATGGGACAGGGGACGGCTCCTACGAGCAGTACTTC.

The chain employs TRBV27 and TRBJ2-1; D unclear. This CDR3 spans 14 amino acids. Trimming stripped 4 bases from V and 4 bases from J, with 11 bases between. The germline V gene has CDR1 MNHEY and CDR2 SMNVEV (reference sequence). CDR3 residues: CASSSVMAYNEQFF. Written as DNA, the CDR3 is TGTGCCAGCAGTTCCGTTATGGCTTACAATGAGCAGTTCTTC.

This chain joins TRBV9 and TRBJ1-5; maybe TRBD1 (5 bases). The V gene lost 0 bases and the J gene lost 7 bases, with 14 bases spanning the gap. Germline CDR1 and CDR2: SGDLS and YYNGEE. The CDR3 sequence is 15 residues long. In DNA form, the CDR3 reads TGTGCCAGCAGCGTAGGCGGGGACCAAGCCCAGCCCCAGCATTTT. Its protein is CASSVGGDQAQPQHF.

The chain couples TRBV4-1 to TRBJ2-3, with 10 bases matching TRBD2. The J segment lost 4 bases and the V segment lost 2 bases, leaving 3 bases of the junction unmatched. This CDR3 is 15 amino acids long. CDR1 and CDR2 (germline): MGHRA, YSYEKL. In DNA form, the CDR3 reads TGCGCCAGCAGCCAAATAAGCGGGGGGGCAGATACGCAGTATTTT. Amino acids: CASSQISGGADTQYF.